This T cell receptor beta chain stems from a study of T cells after yellow fever vaccination. Study results and limitations: Reappearance after the booster was observed for most primary-vaccination clones (about 96% CD4, about 85% CD8).

It was through 5'RACE template switching that TCR cDNA was made, with a universal primer site and UMIs added. TCRdb analysed the 5' RACE reads with MiXCR anew, one entry per CDR3 protein. The sample includes 250,000 or so distinct CDR3 sequences, approximately 6.3% of them seen just once. As to this clonotype: Its antigen is as yet unknown.

The ends were cut back, 6 bases at V and 0 bases at J, with 9 bases in the middle. The CDR3 sequence is 13 residues long. CDR1 and CDR2 from the germline V gene are MNHEY and SMNVEV (reference sequence). This chain joins TRBV27 and TRBJ2-7; TRBD2 might be the D (6 bases). The sample was CD4+ T cells sorted from PBMCs, taken on the day of the yellow fever booster vaccination. The TCR comes from a man aged 25 to 40 who received the YFV17D yellow fever vaccine. This CDR3 reads CASRLANSYEQYF. The CDR3 nucleotides are TGTGCCAGCAGACTAGCAAACTCCTACGAGCAGTACTTC.